Listed here are 17 T cell receptor beta chains from one sample, sequenced in a study of human T cells and chemical hapten exposure. In TCRdb, the RACE reads were re-called with MiXCR into one record per CDR3 protein. Among hundreds of thousands of distinct CDR3 sequences listed, about 6.3% were seen once. Regarding time point: patch test 2, 6 weeks after DPC sensitization. The treatment was: therapeutic diphenylcyclopropenone sensitization with weekly scalp DPC. The sample consisted of whole blood, taken in connection with sensitization to the hapten diphenylcyclopropenone (DPC). The receptors were sampled from a woman younger than 35 with alopecia areata. Some clones in this sample may be carry-over from other donors' samples.

The gene calls are TRBV20-1 and TRBJ2-3; 13 bases fit TRBD2. Trimming cost V 4 bases and J 0 bases; bases outside gene matches: 1. The CDR3 covers 15 residues. The germline V gene has CDR1 DFQATT and CDR2 SNEGSKA (reference sequence). The CDR3 is CSATLAGGSTDTQYF. CDR3 in DNA: TGCAGTGCTACACTAGCGGGGGGGAGCACAGATACGCAGTATTTT.

Turning to this clonotype: Lacking the conserved final phenylalanine or tryptophan, this CDR3 likely reflects a read error. V and J are TRBV4-1 and TRBJ2-6, with D tentatively TRBD1 or TRBD2 (6 bases each). The CDR3 runs 19 residues. Trimming shortened V by 4 bases and J by 2 bases, and 21 bases separated the two germline ends. Germline lookup yields CDR1 MGHRA and CDR2 YSYEKL. CDR3 loop: CASSPEPWGAKAGANVLTL. CDR3 coding DNA: TGCGCCAGCAGCCCCGAGCCTTGGGGGGCCAAAGCTGGGGCCAACGTCCTGACTTTA.

The V call is TRBV13, the J call TRBJ2-5, with 10 bases lining up with TRBD1. Germline trimming cut 4 bases from V and 4 bases from J; bases unmatched to any gene: 24. Germline V gene lookup returns CDR1 PRHDT and CDR2 FYEKMQ (reference sequence). This CDR3 region has 21 residues. In nucleotides, the CDR3 is TGTGCCAGCAGCTCCCGCAACTCTCTGACAGGGGGCGATTTTGCTGGAGAGACCCAGTACTTC. This sequence encodes CASSSRNSLTGGDFAGETQYF.

The CDR3 nucleotides are TGTGCCAGCAGTTATTCCCTTGGACCCAGGAGCTCCTACGAGCAGTACTTC. Translation: CASSYSLGPRSSYEQYF. The chain links TRBV2 to TRBJ2-7, with D unclear. Between the trimmed V and J ends, which lost 5 bases and 0 bases, there was a span of 20 bases. Germline V CDR1 and CDR2: SNHLY, FYNNEI. The CDR3 length is 17 residues.

This clonotype came up many times. The J gene is TRBJ2-7, the V gene TRBV28; weak D call: TRBD1 (5 bases). The V end lost 2 bases, the J end lost 1 base, and 9 bases lay between the germline ends. Germline V gene lookup returns CDR1 MDHEN and CDR2 SYDVKM. The CDR3 has 14 amino acids. Written as DNA, the CDR3 is TGTGCCAGCAGTTTACCCGCAGGGTCCTACGAGCAGTACTTC. It encodes CASSLPAGSYEQYF.

This clonotype has more than one count but fewer than ten. V usage is TRBV5-6 and J usage is TRBJ1-2, with a tentative D call TRBD1 (5 bases). V lost 5 bases to trimming and J lost 2 bases, with 10 bases between them. Germline V CDR1 and CDR2: SGHDT, YYEEEE. This CDR3 contains 13 residues. Here the CDR3 DNA reads TGTGCCAGCAGGGTACAGGAAAACTATGGCTACACCTTC. It translates to CASRVQENYGYTF.

V is TRBV7-8 and J is TRBJ2-2, with 8 bases fitting TRBD2. The CDR3 contains 15 residues. Germline loops: CDR1 SGHVS, CDR2 FQNEAQ. After removal of 4 bases from V and 9 bases from J, the junction contained 10 bases not matched to a gene. CDR3 region: CASSSQGAGARELFF. CDR3 bases: TGTGCCAGCAGCTCACAGGGAGCGGGGGCGCGGGAGCTGTTTTTT.

J is TRBJ2-1 and V is TRBV18; no firm D call. This CDR3 contains 12 residues. The V end lost 2 bases, the J end lost 9 bases, and 8 bases lay between the germline ends. The V gene's germline CDR1 is KGHSH and CDR2 LQKENI. The CDR3 loop is CASSPVLGEQFF. The CDR3 DNA reads as TGTGCCAGCTCACCAGTTCTCGGTGAGCAGTTCTTC.

The chain has TRBV4-3 and TRBJ2-1; 11 bases are a match to TRBD2. Germline V gene sequence: CDR1 LGHNA, CDR2 YSLEER. This CDR3 comprises 18 residues. Losses at the gene ends were 1 base for V and 4 bases for J; bases not matched to a gene: 9. CDR3 DNA sequence: TGCGCCAGCAGCCAAGGGGCTAGCGGGGGGATCCGTTACAATGAGCAGTTCTTC. As protein: CASSQGASGGIRYNEQFF.

This clonotype was seen only a few times. The rearrangement joins TRBV5-1 to TRBJ2-3, with TRBD2 matching over 10 bases. V was clipped by 4 bases and J by 3 bases; unmatched bases: 14. CDR1 is SGHRS and CDR2 is YFSETQ in the germline V gene. The CDR3 consists of 18 residues. The CDR3 reads CASSPWTSGVKATDTQYF. CDR3 nucleotide sequence: TGCGCCAGCAGCCCCTGGACTAGCGGAGTTAAAGCGACAGATACGCAGTATTTT. Based on the CDR3 plus reference TRBV5-1 and TRBJ2-3, the full variable domain is KAGVTQTPRYLIKTRGQQVTLSCSPISGHRSVSWYQQTPGQGLQFLFEYFSETQRNKGNFPGRFSGRQFSNSRSEMNVSTLELGDSALYLCASSPWTSGVKATDTQYFGPGTRLTVL.

This clonotype was seen a handful of times. This sequence joins TRBV4-3 and TRBJ1-2; D is ambiguous. Trimming took 0 bases from V and 2 from J, leaving 7 bases between them. The CDR3 runs to 14 residues. Germline V lookup: CDR1 LGHNA, CDR2 YSLEER. The CDR3 spells CASSQEHSNYGYTF. Here the CDR3 DNA reads TGCGCCAGCAGCCAAGAACACAGCAACTATGGCTACACCTTC.

This clonotype was counted many times. The chain is built from TRBV5-1 and TRBJ1-2; a possible D gene is TRBD1 (5 bases). The CDR3 is made up of 13 amino acids. V was shortened by 7 bases and J by 14 bases, with 24 bases between the two germline ends. Looked up from germline, CDR1 is SGHRS and CDR2 is YFSETQ. CDR3 DNA sequence: TGCGCCAGCTGCCGGGACGGCCCTATGAGGTGTACCTTC. This translates into CASCRDGPMRCTF.

This clonotype was observed many times. The gene calls are TRBV20-1 and TRBJ1-1; 8 bases fit TRBD1. The germline CDR1 and CDR2 sequences are DFQATT and SNEGSKA (reference sequence). The V and J ends lost 2 bases and 7 bases, in that order; junction bases with no gene match: 9. The CDR3 totals 14 residues. This chain's CDR3 is CSARRDRIGDEAFF. CDR3 coding DNA: TGCAGTGCTAGACGGGACAGGATCGGTGATGAAGCTTTCTTT.

This clonotype has just a few counts. The rearrangement uses TRBV5-1 and TRBJ2-3; D uncertain. V lost 0 bases and J 1 base, leaving 15 bases between the germline ends. Per germline, CDR1 SGHRS and CDR2 YFSETQ. The CDR3 length is 17 residues. CDR3 bases: TGCGCCAGCAGCTTGGCGGTCGTCAATCAACGCACAGATACGCAGTATTTT. Its translation: CASSLAVVNQRTDTQYF.

This clonotype came up many times. This chain joins TRBV4-3 and TRBJ2-7; D gene unclear. Trimming pared 1 base from V and 7 bases from J, leaving 11 bases between. CDR1 LGHNA and CDR2 YSLEER come from the germline V gene. CDR3 size: 13 residues. CDR3 protein: CASSQGPLEEQYF. CDR3 bases: TGCGCCAGCAGCCAAGGTCCCCTTGAGGAGCAGTACTTC.

The J gene is TRBJ1-5, the V gene TRBV27, with TRBD1 identical over 8 bases. Germline-derived CDR1 and CDR2 are MNHEY and SMNVEV (reference sequence). The J segment lost 4 bases and the V segment lost 3 bases, leaving 2 bases of the junction unmatched. The CDR3 is 14 residues long. The CDR3 region has the DNA TGTGCCAGCAGTTTCGGGACAGGAAATCAGCCCCAGCATTTT. Encoded protein: CASSFGTGNQPQHF.

The table lists this clonotype with a few counts. The J gene is TRBJ1-1, the V gene TRBV20-1; perhaps TRBD1 as D (6 bases). V lost 7 bases to trimming and J lost 1 base, with 10 bases between them. The CDR3 is made up of 12 amino acids. The germline gives CDR1 DFQATT, CDR2 SNEGSKA (reference sequence). CDR3 coding DNA: TGCAGTGTGTTACAGGGGAACACTGAAGCTTTCTTT. Protein sequence: CSVLQGNTEAFF.